This is a list of T cell receptor beta chains from one sample in a study of blood T cells in healthy people across ages. Using its own MiXCR run on the 5' RACE reads, TCRdb lists one record per CDR3 protein. The sample lists roughly 900,000 distinct CDR3 sequences; under 50% were seen once. The sample was blood. These receptors all come from a man in his thirties or forties in good health. CDR3s include the opening cysteine and the closing phenylalanine or tryptophan. The D gene is left open where the match is weak. Clone size is not always given. Where it is, it says once, few, many or a class for expanded clones.

j_call: TRBJ2-7; v_call: TRBV30; d_call: NA; clone_size: few; cdr3_nt: TGTGCCTGGAGAGACACAGGGCGTTACTACGAGCAGTACTTC; cdr3_aa: CAWRDTGRYYEQYF
j_call: TRBJ2-1; v_call: TRBV24-1; d_call: TRBD2; clone_size: NA; cdr3_nt: TGTGCCACCAGTGATACGGGGGGGTTCTCCTACAATGAGCAGTTCTTC; cdr3_aa: CATSDTGGFSYNEQFF
j_call: TRBJ1-5; v_call: TRBV6-5; d_call: NA; clone_size: NA; cdr3_nt: TGTGCCAGCAGTCGGGGACACCAACAGCCCCAGCATTTT; cdr3_aa: CASSRGHQQPQHF
j_call: TRBJ2-5; v_call: TRBV7-2; d_call: NA; clone_size: NA; cdr3_nt: TGTGCCAGCAGACAGAGGGCAGGGTGGACCCAGTACTTC; cdr3_aa: CASRQRAGWTQYF
j_call: TRBJ2-1; v_call: TRBV5-1; d_call: TRBD1; clone_size: NA; cdr3_nt: TGCGCCAGCAGACCGAATACAGGGGGTCACAATGAGCAGTTCTTC; cdr3_aa: CASRPNTGGHNEQFF
j_call: TRBJ1-1; v_call: TRBV21-1; d_call: NA; clone_size: NA; cdr3_nt: TGTGCCAGCAGCAAAGTAGGCAGGGTGGCCACTGAAGCTTTCTTT; cdr3_aa: CASSKVGRVATEAFF
j_call: TRBJ2-1; v_call: TRBV5-1; d_call: NA; clone_size: NA; cdr3_nt: TGCGCCACCCGTGAGGTCGGGCACGATGAGCAGTTCTTC; cdr3_aa: CATREVGHDEQFF
j_call: TRBJ2-3; v_call: TRBV12-3/TRBV12-4; d_call: NA; clone_size: NA; cdr3_nt: TGTGCCAGCAGAGTTGGCACAGATACGCAGTATTTT; cdr3_aa: CASRVGTDTQYF
j_call: TRBJ2-3; v_call: TRBV6-2/TRBV6-3; d_call: TRBD2; clone_size: few; cdr3_nt: TGTGCCAGCAGGCGGGGGGGCCTTGCCGATACGCAGTATTTT; cdr3_aa: CASRRGGLADTQYF
j_call: TRBJ2-3; v_call: TRBV20-1; d_call: NA; clone_size: NA; cdr3_nt: TGCAGTGCTAGGGTCAGCGCCCCGGATACGCAGTATTTT; cdr3_aa: CSARVSAPDTQYF
j_call: TRBJ2-7; v_call: TRBV6-2/TRBV6-3; d_call: TRBD1; clone_size: once; cdr3_nt: TGTGTCAGCAGTTACTCGAGGACAGGGGGTGACGAGCAGTACTTC; cdr3_aa: CVSSYSRTGGDEQYF
j_call: TRBJ1-4; v_call: TRBV20-1; d_call: NA; clone_size: NA; cdr3_nt: TGCAGTGCTAGATCCGGGGGGATTGGAAAACTGTTTTTT; cdr3_aa: CSARSGGIGKLFF
j_call: TRBJ2-7; v_call: TRBV7-8; d_call: TRBD2; clone_size: NA; cdr3_nt: TGTGCCAGCAGCTTAGAGGTAGCGGGCAACTACGAGCAGTACTTC; cdr3_aa: CASSLEVAGNYEQYF
j_call: TRBJ2-7; v_call: TRBV20-1; d_call: TRBD2; clone_size: NA; cdr3_nt: TGCAGTGCTAGCGGACTAGCGGGAGTGTACGTGCAGTACTTC; cdr3_aa: CSASGLAGVYVQYF
j_call: TRBJ2-5; v_call: TRBV7-7; d_call: NA; clone_size: once; cdr3_nt: TGTGCTAGCAGCTTAACCCAACGTCGAGAGACCCAGTACTTC; cdr3_aa: CASSLTQRRETQYF
j_call: TRBJ1-5; v_call: TRBV4-1; d_call: NA; clone_size: NA; cdr3_nt: TGCGCCAGCAGCCTCACGGCCGCCGGGCAGCCCCAGCATTTT; cdr3_aa: CASSLTAAGQPQHF
j_call: TRBJ1-5; v_call: TRBV4-2; d_call: NA; clone_size: NA; cdr3_nt: TGTGCCAGCAGCCAAGCGAAAGGGGAGTTCGGTCAGCCCCAGCATTTT; cdr3_aa: CASSQAKGEFGQPQHF
j_call: TRBJ2-7; v_call: TRBV5-1; d_call: NA; clone_size: NA; cdr3_nt: TGCGCCAGCAGCTGGAAAGGCATGGACTTTGCTAGGAGCTCCTACGAGCAGTACTTC; cdr3_aa: CASSWKGMDFARSSYEQYF
j_call: TRBJ1-2; v_call: TRBV5-5; d_call: TRBD1; clone_size: NA; cdr3_nt: TGTACCAGCAGCGGAGACAGGGGACGCTATGGCTACACCTTC; cdr3_aa: CTSSGDRGRYGYTF
j_call: TRBJ2-1; v_call: TRBV29-1; d_call: NA; clone_size: NA; cdr3_nt: TGCAGCGTTGAAGGGTGGCAGGGGGGTATCGATGAGCAGTTCTTC; cdr3_aa: CSVEGWQGGIDEQFF
j_call: TRBJ2-4; v_call: TRBV20-1; d_call: NA; clone_size: NA; cdr3_nt: TGCAGTGCTGGAGGGACAGACTTAGCCAAAAACATTCAGTACTTC; cdr3_aa: CSAGGTDLAKNIQYF
j_call: TRBJ2-5; v_call: TRBV10-3; d_call: TRBD2; clone_size: few; cdr3_nt: TGTGCCATCAGTGAGTCCCCTAGCGGGGTCCAAGAGACCCAGTACTTC; cdr3_aa: CAISESPSGVQETQYF
j_call: TRBJ2-7; v_call: TRBV4-2; d_call: TRBD2; clone_size: NA; cdr3_nt: TGTGCCAGCAGCCAAGAATTAGTACGGGGGGGCCAGTACGAGCAGTACTTC; cdr3_aa: CASSQELVRGGQYEQYF
j_call: TRBJ2-1; v_call: TRBV28; d_call: TRBD1; clone_size: NA; cdr3_nt: TGTGCCAGCAGTACCCCGGACAGGGAGTTAGGTGAGCAGTTCTTC; cdr3_aa: CASSTPDRELGEQFF
j_call: TRBJ2-4; v_call: TRBV4-2; d_call: TRBD2; clone_size: NA; cdr3_nt: TGTGCCAGCAGCCGCTCCTATGTAGCGGGGGAAAACATTCAGTACTTC; cdr3_aa: CASSRSYVAGENIQYF
j_call: TRBJ2-2; v_call: TRBV4-3; d_call: NA; clone_size: many; cdr3_nt: TGCGCCAGCAGCCCCGGACCCCTCACCGGGGAGCTGTTTTTT; cdr3_aa: CASSPGPLTGELFF
j_call: TRBJ1-4; v_call: TRBV7-2; d_call: NA; clone_size: NA; cdr3_nt: TGTGCCAGCAGCTTAGCGGCAGGGTCTAATGAAAAACTGTTTTTT; cdr3_aa: CASSLAAGSNEKLFF
j_call: TRBJ2-1; v_call: TRBV6-6; d_call: NA; clone_size: few; cdr3_nt: TGTGCCAGCAGTACACAGGGACCTGAGCAGTTCTTC; cdr3_aa: CASSTQGPEQFF
j_call: TRBJ1-1; v_call: TRBV6-5; d_call: NA; clone_size: NA; cdr3_nt: TGTGCCAGCACCCACAACGTAAACACTGAAGCTTTCTTT; cdr3_aa: CASTHNVNTEAFF
j_call: TRBJ1-1; v_call: TRBV20-1; d_call: TRBD1; clone_size: few; cdr3_nt: TGCAGTGCCCGAGGGGGACAGGGGAACACTGAAGCTTTCTTT; cdr3_aa: CSARGGQGNTEAFF
j_call: TRBJ1-4; v_call: TRBV7-2; d_call: NA; clone_size: NA; cdr3_nt: TGTGCCAGCAGCCCCGAGACCGTTTTTGCAACTAATGAAAAACTGTTTTTT; cdr3_aa: CASSPETVFATNEKLFF
j_call: TRBJ2-7; v_call: TRBV27; d_call: NA; clone_size: NA; cdr3_nt: TGTGCCAGCAGTTTAAAAGGTAGTCCAAGGCCCTACGAGCAGTACTTC; cdr3_aa: CASSLKGSPRPYEQYF
j_call: TRBJ2-3; v_call: TRBV7-2; d_call: NA; clone_size: once; cdr3_nt: TGTGCCAGCAGCCCCAGGGTGGCGGCGGATGGGCAGTATTTT; cdr3_aa: CASSPRVAADGQYF
j_call: TRBJ2-1; v_call: TRBV29-1; d_call: TRBD2; clone_size: few; cdr3_nt: TGCAGCGTTACCCTTAGCGGGGGGGATCCTGAGAATGAGCAGTTCTTC; cdr3_aa: CSVTLSGGDPENEQFF
j_call: TRBJ1-2; v_call: TRBV6-2/TRBV6-3; d_call: NA; clone_size: NA; cdr3_nt: TGTGCCAGCAGCCCAGTTACCGGGACACCCGGCGGCTACACCTTC; cdr3_aa: CASSPVTGTPGGYTF
j_call: TRBJ2-7; v_call: TRBV29-1; d_call: NA; clone_size: few; cdr3_nt: TGCAGCGTGGACCCCACAGGGAACGAGCAGTACTTC; cdr3_aa: CSVDPTGNEQYF
j_call: TRBJ2-7; v_call: TRBV29-1; d_call: TRBD1; clone_size: few; cdr3_nt: TGCAGCGTGGTCCAGACAGGGAAGGGCTACGAGCAGTACTTC; cdr3_aa: CSVVQTGKGYEQYF
j_call: TRBJ2-5; v_call: TRBV4-1; d_call: NA; clone_size: NA; cdr3_nt: TGCGCCAGCAGCCAAGATCGAGGGGGACTACTCCTAGAGCAGTACTTC; cdr3_aa: CASSQDRGGLLLEQYF
j_call: TRBJ2-3; v_call: TRBV7-2; d_call: TRBD2; clone_size: few; cdr3_nt: TGTGCCAGCAGCTCGGGACTAGCTCCAGATACGCAGTATTTT; cdr3_aa: CASSSGLAPDTQYF
j_call: TRBJ2-7; v_call: TRBV20-1; d_call: NA; clone_size: few; cdr3_nt: TGCAGTGCTAGGCCCCGGGACATTTCCTACGAGCAGTACTTC; cdr3_aa: CSARPRDISYEQYF
j_call: TRBJ2-3; v_call: TRBV2; d_call: NA; clone_size: many; cdr3_nt: TGTGCCAGCAACTTTGGGACGTGGAGCACAGATACGCAGTATTTT; cdr3_aa: CASNFGTWSTDTQYF
j_call: TRBJ2-1; v_call: TRBV28; d_call: TRBD2; clone_size: few; cdr3_nt: TGTGCCAGCAGTTTGACGGGGGGACCCTACAATGAGCAGTTCTTC; cdr3_aa: CASSLTGGPYNEQFF
j_call: TRBJ2-7; v_call: TRBV4-1; d_call: NA; clone_size: NA; cdr3_nt: TGCGCCAGCAGCCAAGGCCTCCTTCCCTACGAGCAGTACTTC; cdr3_aa: CASSQGLLPYEQYF
j_call: TRBJ2-2; v_call: TRBV5-1; d_call: NA; clone_size: NA; cdr3_nt: TGCGCCAGCACCCCGACAGAGGCGATGAGCGGGGAGCTGTTTTTT; cdr3_aa: CASTPTEAMSGELFF
j_call: TRBJ1-6; v_call: TRBV5-1; d_call: TRBD1; clone_size: few; cdr3_nt: TGCGCCAGCACCGATGGAGGGACAGGGAATTTGTCACCCCTCCACTTT; cdr3_aa: CASTDGGTGNLSPLHF
j_call: TRBJ1-4; v_call: TRBV6-5; d_call: NA; clone_size: NA; cdr3_nt: TGTGCCAGCAGTGCAGGGTTCACTAATGAAAAACTGTTTTTT; cdr3_aa: CASSAGFTNEKLFF
j_call: TRBJ1-6; v_call: TRBV7-2; d_call: TRBD1; clone_size: once; cdr3_nt: TGTGCCAGCAGCTTTGCCCCTGGACAGGGCAATTCACCCCTCCACTTT; cdr3_aa: CASSFAPGQGNSPLHF
j_call: TRBJ2-1; v_call: TRBV20-1; d_call: TRBD2; clone_size: few; cdr3_nt: TGCAGTGCCGGCCCCCAGCGGGGGCTAAACAATGAGCAGTTCTTC; cdr3_aa: CSAGPQRGLNNEQFF
j_call: TRBJ2-1; v_call: TRBV20-1; d_call: NA; clone_size: NA; cdr3_nt: TGCAGTGCCCCACAAACAGGGATCGATGAGCAGTTCTTC; cdr3_aa: CSAPQTGIDEQFF
j_call: TRBJ2-2; v_call: TRBV5-4; d_call: NA; clone_size: NA; cdr3_nt: TGTGCCAGCAGCCACCCGGACAGAAACACCGGGGAGCTGTTTTTT; cdr3_aa: CASSHPDRNTGELFF
j_call: TRBJ2-1; v_call: TRBV24-1; d_call: TRBD2; clone_size: NA; cdr3_nt: TGTGCCACCAGTGAGGCTGCCACTAGCGGGGGGTTGTATGAGCAGTTCTTC; cdr3_aa: CATSEAATSGGLYEQFF
j_call: TRBJ2-3; v_call: TRBV5-8; d_call: NA; clone_size: NA; cdr3_nt: TGTGCCAGCAGCTTCGGCAGGGGAGTAGGGGATACGCAGTATTTT; cdr3_aa: CASSFGRGVGDTQYF
j_call: TRBJ1-4; v_call: TRBV7-9; d_call: NA; clone_size: NA; cdr3_nt: TGTGCCAGCAGCCGCTCCGGAGGAAGTGAAAAACTGTTTTTT; cdr3_aa: CASSRSGGSEKLFF